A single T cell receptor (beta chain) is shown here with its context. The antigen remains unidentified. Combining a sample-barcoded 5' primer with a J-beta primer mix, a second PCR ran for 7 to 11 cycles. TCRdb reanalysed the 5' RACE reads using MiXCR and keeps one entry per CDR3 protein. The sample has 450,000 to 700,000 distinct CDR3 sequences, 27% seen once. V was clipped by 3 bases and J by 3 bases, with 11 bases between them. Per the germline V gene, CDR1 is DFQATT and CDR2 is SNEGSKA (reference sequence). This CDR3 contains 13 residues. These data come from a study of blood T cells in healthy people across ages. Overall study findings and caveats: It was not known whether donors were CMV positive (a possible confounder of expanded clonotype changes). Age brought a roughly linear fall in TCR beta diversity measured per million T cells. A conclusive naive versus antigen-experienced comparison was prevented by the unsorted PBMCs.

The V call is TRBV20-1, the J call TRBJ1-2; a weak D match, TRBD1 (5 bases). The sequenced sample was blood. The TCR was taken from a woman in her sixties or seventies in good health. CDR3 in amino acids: CSASSQGYYGYTF. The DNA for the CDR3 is TGCAGTGCTAGTTCCCAGGGTTACTATGGCTACACCTTC.